These T cell receptor beta chains were read from a single sample in a study of blood T cell repertoires in COVID-19. Using immunoSEQ multiplex PCR, the repertoire was profiled, and TCRdb retains in-frame clones only, with some absent. Among some 71,000 clones listed, about 84% were seen once. Sequenced sample: peripheral blood. The receptor set was obtained from a man in his fifties or sixties with COVID-19, enrolled during active disease. CDR3s include the opening cysteine and the closing phenylalanine or tryptophan. Fields, in order: V gene, J gene, CDR3 protein.

TRBV6-2/TRBV6-3,TRBJ1-5,CASSSGSGNQPQHF
TRBV5-1,TRBJ2-5,CASSLGTGGETQYF
TRBV10-3,TRBJ1-1,CAIRGTENTEAFF
TRBV20-1,TRBJ2-5,CSASLSGTGGTQYF
TRBV10-1,TRBJ1-3,CASSVEGADGNTIYF
TRBV6-4,TRBJ1-2,CASSEQGMGGYTF
TRBV5-1,TRBJ2-1,CASSILAGATYNEQFF
TRBV13,TRBJ2-5,CASSLGGSEETQYF
TRBV7-9,TRBJ1-5,CASTQSIGTGVGQPQHF
TRBV6-5,TRBJ1-2,CASSYSSGASYGYTF
TRBV14,TRBJ2-3,CASSQFFSASGGITDTQYF
TRBV19,TRBJ1-1,CASSLPPAEAFF
TRBV5-4,TRBJ1-2,CASSLDRHYGYTF
TRBV19,TRBJ2-3,CASTRTSGDTQYF
TRBV7-3,TRBJ1-2,CASSLYSGSNYGYTF
TRBV7-9,TRBJ2-1,CATTGRGPGYNEQFF
TRBV6-2/TRBV6-3,TRBJ1-2,CASSVGQLNYGYTF
TRBV4-1,TRBJ2-1,CASSQDEGGEQFF
TRBV7-2,TRBJ2-3,CASSLRSSGGNTQYF
TRBV6-1,TRBJ1-2,CASSEPQLYGYTF
TRBV19,TRBJ2-2,CASSITSGTGELFF
TRBV2,TRBJ1-2,CASGTGTDNYGYTF
TRBV10-3,TRBJ2-1,CATLDMGYNEQFF
TRBV10-3,TRBJ2-7,CAISESQMLAGGYEQYF
TRBV30,TRBJ1-2,CACSGGAYTF
TRBV18,TRBJ1-4,CASSRGGINEKLFF
TRBV19,TRBJ1-3,CASSISAGPGNTIYF
TRBV19,TRBJ1-1,CASSILGTEAFF
TRBV29-1,TRBJ1-2,CSVVTQGRLNGYTF
TRBV2,TRBJ2-3,CASSVGSGGTDTQYF
TRBV4-1,TRBJ2-5,CASRASTAQETQYF
TRBV9,TRBJ2-1,CASSVRLGRGYEQFF
TRBV19,TRBJ1-2,CASSRVGTDTNYGYTF
TRBV6-2/TRBV6-3,TRBJ1-5,CASSYPRDSRQPQHF
TRBV2,TRBJ1-5,CASREGGAGQPQHF
TRBV4-2,TRBJ2-3,CASSQEGQGRLNTDTQYF
TRBV19,TRBJ1-1,CASTRPRGPEAFF
TRBV5-1,TRBJ1-4,CASSFVPNEKLFF
TRBV7-3,TRBJ2-1,CASSSAGATDEQFF
TRBV19,TRBJ1-6,CASSMGTGFSPLHF
TRBV7-9,TRBJ1-1,CASNQQGDTEAFF
TRBV10-3,TRBJ1-1,CAISESGQGPEAFF
TRBV9,TRBJ2-1,CASSPGQGVNEQFF
TRBV5-1,TRBJ1-1,CASTEVVGSSSTEAFF
TRBV3-1/TRBV3-2,TRBJ2-5,CASSQNGGQETQYF
TRBV7-3,TRBJ1-1,CASSPVQGGTEAFF
TRBV29-1,TRBJ2-3,CSVAPVLLTDTQYF
TRBV9,TRBJ2-7,CASSGFRGRLGEQYF
TRBV5-6,TRBJ1-4,CASSPWGEGTNEKLFF